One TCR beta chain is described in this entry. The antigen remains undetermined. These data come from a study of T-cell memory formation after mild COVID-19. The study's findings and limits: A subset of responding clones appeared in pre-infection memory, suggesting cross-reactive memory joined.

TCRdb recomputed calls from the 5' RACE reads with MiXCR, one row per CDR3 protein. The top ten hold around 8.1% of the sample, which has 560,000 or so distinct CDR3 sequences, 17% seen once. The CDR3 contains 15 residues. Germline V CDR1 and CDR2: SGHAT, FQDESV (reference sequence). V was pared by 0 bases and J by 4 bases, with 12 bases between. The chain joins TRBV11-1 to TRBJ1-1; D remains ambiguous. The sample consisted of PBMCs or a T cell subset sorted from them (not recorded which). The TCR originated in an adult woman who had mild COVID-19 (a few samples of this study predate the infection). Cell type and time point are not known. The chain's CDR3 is CASSLAFPGSTEAFF. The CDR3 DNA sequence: TGTGCCAGCAGCTTAGCCTTTCCGGGGTCCACTGAAGCTTTCTTT.